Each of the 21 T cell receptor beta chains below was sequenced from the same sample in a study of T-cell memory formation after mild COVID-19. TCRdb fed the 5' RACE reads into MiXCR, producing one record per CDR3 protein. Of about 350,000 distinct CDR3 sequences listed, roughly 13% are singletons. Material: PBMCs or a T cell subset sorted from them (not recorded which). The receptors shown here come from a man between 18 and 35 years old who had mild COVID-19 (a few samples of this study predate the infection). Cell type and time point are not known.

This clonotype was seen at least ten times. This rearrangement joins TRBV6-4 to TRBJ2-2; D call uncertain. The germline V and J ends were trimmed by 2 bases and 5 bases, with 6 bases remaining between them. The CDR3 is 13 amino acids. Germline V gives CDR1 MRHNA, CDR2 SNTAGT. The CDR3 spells CASSDGETGELFF. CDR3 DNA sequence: TGTGCCAGCAGTGACGGGGAAACCGGGGAGCTGTTTTTT.

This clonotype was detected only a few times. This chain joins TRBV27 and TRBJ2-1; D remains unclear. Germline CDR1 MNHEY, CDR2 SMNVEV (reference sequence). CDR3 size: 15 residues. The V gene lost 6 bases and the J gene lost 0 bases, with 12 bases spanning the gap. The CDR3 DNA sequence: TGTGCCAGCAGCTATATCCCCCGCTCCTACAATGAGCAGTTCTTC. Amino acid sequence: CASSYIPRSYNEQFF.

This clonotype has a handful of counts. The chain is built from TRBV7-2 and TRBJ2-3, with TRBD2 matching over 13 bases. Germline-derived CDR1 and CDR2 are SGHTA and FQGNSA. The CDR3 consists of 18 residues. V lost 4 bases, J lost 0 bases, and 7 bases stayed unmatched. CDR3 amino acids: CASSSRLAGGPSTDTQYF. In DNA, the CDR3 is TGTGCCAGCAGCTCGAGACTAGCGGGGGGCCCGAGCACAGATACGCAGTATTTT.

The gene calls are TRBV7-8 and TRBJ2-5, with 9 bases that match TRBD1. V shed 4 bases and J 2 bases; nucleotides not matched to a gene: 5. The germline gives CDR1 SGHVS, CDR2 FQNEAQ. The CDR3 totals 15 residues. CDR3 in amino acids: CASSWAQGAQETQYF. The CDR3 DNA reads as TGTGCCAGCAGCTGGGCACAGGGGGCTCAAGAGACCCAGTACTTC. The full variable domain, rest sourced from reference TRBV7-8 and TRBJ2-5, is GAGVSQSPRYKVAKRGQDVALRCDPISGHVSLFWYQQALGQGPEFLTYFQNEAQLDKSGLPSDRFFAERPEGSVSTLKIQRTQQEDSAVYLCASSWAQGAQETQYFGPGTRLLVL.

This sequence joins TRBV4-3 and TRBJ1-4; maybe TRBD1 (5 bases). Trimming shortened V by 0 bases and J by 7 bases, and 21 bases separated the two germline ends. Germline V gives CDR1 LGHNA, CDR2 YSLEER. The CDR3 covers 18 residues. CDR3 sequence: CASSQDGWQGGGAEKLFF. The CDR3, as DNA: TGCGCCAGCAGCCAAGATGGTTGGCAGGGTGGAGGGGCTGAAAAACTGTTTTTT.

Here the CDR3 reads CASSVAPAPTDTQYF. In DNA, the CDR3 is TGTGCCAGCAGCGTAGCTCCCGCCCCCACAGATACGCAGTATTTT. The gene calls are TRBV9 and TRBJ2-3; the D is unclear. The CDR3 has 15 residues. V dropped 0 bases and J dropped 2 bases, with 10 bases sitting between them. CDR1 and CDR2 (germline): SGDLS, YYNGEE.

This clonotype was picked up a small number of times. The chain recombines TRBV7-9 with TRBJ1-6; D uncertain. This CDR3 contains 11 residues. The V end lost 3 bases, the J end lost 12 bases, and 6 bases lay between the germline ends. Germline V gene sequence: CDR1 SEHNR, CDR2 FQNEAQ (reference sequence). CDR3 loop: CASSFAEPLHF. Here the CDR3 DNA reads TGTGCCAGCAGCTTTGCGGAACCCCTCCACTTT.

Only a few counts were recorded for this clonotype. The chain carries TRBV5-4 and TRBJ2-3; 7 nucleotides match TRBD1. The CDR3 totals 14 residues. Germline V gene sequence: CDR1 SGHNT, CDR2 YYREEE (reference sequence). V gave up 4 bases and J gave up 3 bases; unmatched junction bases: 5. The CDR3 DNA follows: TGTGCCAGCAGCGGGGGACAGAGGACAGATACGCAGTATTTT. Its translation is CASSGGQRTDTQYF.

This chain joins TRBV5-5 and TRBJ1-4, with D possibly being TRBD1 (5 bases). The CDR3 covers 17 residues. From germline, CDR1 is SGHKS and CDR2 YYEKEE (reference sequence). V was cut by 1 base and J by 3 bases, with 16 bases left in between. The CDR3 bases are TGTGCCAGCAGCTTGACAGGATCTGCGGGTCCTAATGAAAAACTGTTTTTT. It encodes CASSLTGSAGPNEKLFF.

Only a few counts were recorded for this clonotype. The chain's CDR3 is CASSLSSFAQGNSPLHF. The DNA for the CDR3 is TGCGCCAGCAGCTTGAGCTCGTTCGCTCAGGGGAATTCACCCCTCCACTTT. The chain employs TRBV5-1 and TRBJ1-6; possibly TRBD1 for D (6 bases). This CDR3 comprises 17 residues. Trimming removed 1 base from V and 7 bases from J, with 18 bases in between. The germline CDR1 and CDR2 sequences are SGHRS and YFSETQ.

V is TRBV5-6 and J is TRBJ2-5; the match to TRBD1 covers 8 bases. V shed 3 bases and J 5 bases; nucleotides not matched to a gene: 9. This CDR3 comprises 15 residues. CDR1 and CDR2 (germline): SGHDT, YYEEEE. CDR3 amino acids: CASSSTGTGVETQYF. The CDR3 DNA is TGTGCCAGCAGCTCTACCGGGACAGGAGTGGAGACCCAGTACTTC.

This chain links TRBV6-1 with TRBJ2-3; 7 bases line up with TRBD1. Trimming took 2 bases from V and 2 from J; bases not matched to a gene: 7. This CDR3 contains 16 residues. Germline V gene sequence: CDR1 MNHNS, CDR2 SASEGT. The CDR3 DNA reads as TGTGCCAGCAGTGAAATAGGTGGGACAGACACAGATACGCAGTATTTT. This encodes CASSEIGGTDTDTQYF.

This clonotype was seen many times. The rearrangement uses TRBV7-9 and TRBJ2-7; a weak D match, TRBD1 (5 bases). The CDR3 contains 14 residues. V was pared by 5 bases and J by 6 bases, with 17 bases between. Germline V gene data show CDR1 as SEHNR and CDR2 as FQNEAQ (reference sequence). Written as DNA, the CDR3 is TGTGCCAGCAGCCTACTTCCTGACAGCTTCGAGCAGTACTTC. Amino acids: CASSLLPDSFEQYF.

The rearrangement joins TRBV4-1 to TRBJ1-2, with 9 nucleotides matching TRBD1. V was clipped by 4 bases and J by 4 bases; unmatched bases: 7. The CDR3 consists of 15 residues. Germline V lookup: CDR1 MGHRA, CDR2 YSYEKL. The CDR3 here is CASSPDRGSVYGYTF. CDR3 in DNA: TGCGCCAGCAGCCCGGACAGGGGATCGGTCTATGGCTACACCTTC.

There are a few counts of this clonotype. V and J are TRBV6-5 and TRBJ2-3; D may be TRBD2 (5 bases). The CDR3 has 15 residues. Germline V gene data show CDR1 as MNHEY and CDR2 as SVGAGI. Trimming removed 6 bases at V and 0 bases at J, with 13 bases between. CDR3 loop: CASSIERFSTDTQYF. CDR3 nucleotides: TGTGCCAGCAGCATAGAGCGGTTTAGCACAGATACGCAGTATTTT.

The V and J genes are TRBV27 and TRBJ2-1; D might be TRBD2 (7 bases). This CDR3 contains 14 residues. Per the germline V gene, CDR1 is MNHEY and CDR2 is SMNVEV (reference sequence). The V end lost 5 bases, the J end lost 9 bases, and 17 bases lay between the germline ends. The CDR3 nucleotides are TGTGCCAGCAGTCGCGGGGGCCAGGGGAGTGAGCAGTTCTTC. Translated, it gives CASSRGGQGSEQFF.

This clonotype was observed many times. The CDR3 nucleotides read TGCGCCAGCAGCCAGGGACTAGCGACTGGGGCCAACGTCCTGACTTTC. Protein sequence: CASSQGLATGANVLTF. The V call is TRBV4-1, the J call TRBJ2-6; 10 positions match TRBD2. CDR1 and CDR2 from the germline V gene are MGHRA and YSYEKL. There are 16 residues in the CDR3. The ends lost 3 bases at V and 2 bases at J; junction bases unmatched: 1.

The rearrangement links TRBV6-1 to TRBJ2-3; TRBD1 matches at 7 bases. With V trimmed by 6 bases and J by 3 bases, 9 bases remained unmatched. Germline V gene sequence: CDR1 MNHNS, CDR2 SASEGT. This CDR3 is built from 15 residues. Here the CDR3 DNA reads TGTGCCAGCAGCTCCGGACAGGTCGGGACAGATACGCAGTATTTT. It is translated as CASSSGQVGTDTQYF.

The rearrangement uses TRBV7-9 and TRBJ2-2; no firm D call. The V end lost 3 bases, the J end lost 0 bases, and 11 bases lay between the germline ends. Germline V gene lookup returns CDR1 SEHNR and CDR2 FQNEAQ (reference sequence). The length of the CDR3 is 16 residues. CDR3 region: CASSLGSVANTGELFF. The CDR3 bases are TGTGCCAGCAGCTTGGGGTCCGTCGCGAACACCGGGGAGCTGTTTTTT.

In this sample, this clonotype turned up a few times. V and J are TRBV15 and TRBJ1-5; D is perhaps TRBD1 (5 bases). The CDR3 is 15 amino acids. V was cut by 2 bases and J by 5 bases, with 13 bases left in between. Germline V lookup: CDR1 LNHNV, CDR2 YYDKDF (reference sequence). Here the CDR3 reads CATSRSKGLDQPQHF. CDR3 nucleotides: TGTGCCACCAGCAGATCGAAGGGGCTTGATCAGCCCCAGCATTTT.

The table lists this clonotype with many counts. The CDR3 loop is CSAGQGQETQYF. The CDR3 DNA follows: TGCAGTGCTGGACAGGGGCAAGAGACCCAGTACTTC. V usage is TRBV20-1 and J usage is TRBJ2-5, with TRBD1 identical over 9 bases. With 5 bases clipped from V and 2 bases from J, the junction kept 0 bases outside the gene matches. The CDR3 is made up of 12 amino acids. Germline CDR1 and CDR2: DFQATT and SNEGSKA (reference sequence).